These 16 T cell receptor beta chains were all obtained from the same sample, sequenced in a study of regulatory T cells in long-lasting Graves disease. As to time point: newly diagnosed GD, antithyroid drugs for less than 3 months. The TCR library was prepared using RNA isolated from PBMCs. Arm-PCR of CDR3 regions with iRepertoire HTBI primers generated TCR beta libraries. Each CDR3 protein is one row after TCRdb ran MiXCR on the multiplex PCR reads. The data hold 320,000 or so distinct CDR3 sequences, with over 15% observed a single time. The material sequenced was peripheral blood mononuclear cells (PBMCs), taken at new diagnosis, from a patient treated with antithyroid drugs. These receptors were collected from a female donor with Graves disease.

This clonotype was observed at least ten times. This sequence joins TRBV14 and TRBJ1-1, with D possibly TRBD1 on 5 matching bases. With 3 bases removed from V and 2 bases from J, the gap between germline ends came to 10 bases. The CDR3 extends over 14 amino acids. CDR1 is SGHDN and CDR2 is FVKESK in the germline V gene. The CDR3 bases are TGTGCCAGCAGCCAGACGACAGAAAACACTGAAGCTTTCTTT. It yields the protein CASSQTTENTEAFF.

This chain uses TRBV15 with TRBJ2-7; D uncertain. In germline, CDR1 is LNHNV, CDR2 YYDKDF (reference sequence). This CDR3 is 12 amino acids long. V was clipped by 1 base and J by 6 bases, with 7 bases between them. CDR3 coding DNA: TGTGCCACCAGCAGAGGTATGAGCGAGCAGTACTTC. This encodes CATSRGMSEQYF.

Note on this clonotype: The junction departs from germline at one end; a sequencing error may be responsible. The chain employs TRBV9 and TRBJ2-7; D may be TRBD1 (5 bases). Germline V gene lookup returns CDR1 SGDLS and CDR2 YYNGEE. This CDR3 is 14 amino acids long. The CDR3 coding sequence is TGTGTCAGCAGCGTAGGGGCTGGGGACTACGAGCAGTACTTC. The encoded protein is CVSSVGAGDYEQYF. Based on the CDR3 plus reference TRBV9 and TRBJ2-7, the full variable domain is DSGVTQTPKHLITATGQRVTLRCSPRSGDLSVYWYQQSLDQGLQFLIQYYNGEERAKGNILERFSAQQFPDLHSELNLSSLELGDSALYFCVSSVGAGDYEQYFGPGTRLTVT.

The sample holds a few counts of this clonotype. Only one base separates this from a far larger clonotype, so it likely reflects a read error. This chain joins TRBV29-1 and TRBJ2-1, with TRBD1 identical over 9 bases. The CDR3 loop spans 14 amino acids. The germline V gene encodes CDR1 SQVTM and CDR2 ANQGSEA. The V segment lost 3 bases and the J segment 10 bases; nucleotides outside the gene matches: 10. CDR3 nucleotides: TGCAGCGTTGAGGGGGACAGGGTGCGGAACGAGCAGTTCTTC. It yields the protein CSVEGDRVRNEQFF.

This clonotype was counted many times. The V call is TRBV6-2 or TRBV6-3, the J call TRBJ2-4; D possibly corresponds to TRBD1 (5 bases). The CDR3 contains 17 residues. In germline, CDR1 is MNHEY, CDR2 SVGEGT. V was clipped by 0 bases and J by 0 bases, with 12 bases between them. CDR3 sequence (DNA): TGTGCCAGCAGTTACTCACCAGGGTTGGGAGCCAAAAACATTCAGTACTTC. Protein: CASSYSPGLGAKNIQYF.

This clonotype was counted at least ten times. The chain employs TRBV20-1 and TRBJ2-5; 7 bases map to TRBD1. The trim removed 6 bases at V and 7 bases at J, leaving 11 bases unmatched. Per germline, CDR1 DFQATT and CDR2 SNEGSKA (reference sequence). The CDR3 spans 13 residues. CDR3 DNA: TGCAGTGCCGGGGTTCAGGGGGTAGGGACCCAGTACTTC. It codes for CSAGVQGVGTQYF.

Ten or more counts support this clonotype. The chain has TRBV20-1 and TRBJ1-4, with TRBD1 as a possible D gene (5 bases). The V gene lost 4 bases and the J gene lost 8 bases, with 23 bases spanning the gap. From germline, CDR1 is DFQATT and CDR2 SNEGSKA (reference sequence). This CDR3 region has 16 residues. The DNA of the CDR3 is TGCAGTGCTACAGAGGGGCCGGGGGGGATTGAAGAAAAACTGTTTTTT. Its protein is CSATEGPGGIEEKLFF.

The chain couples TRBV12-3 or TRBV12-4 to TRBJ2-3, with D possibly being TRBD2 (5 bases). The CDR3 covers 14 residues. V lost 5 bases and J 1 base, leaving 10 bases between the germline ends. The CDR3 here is CASSRDEGTDTQYF. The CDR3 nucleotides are TGTGCCAGCAGTCGGGATGAGGGCACAGATACGCAGTATTTT.

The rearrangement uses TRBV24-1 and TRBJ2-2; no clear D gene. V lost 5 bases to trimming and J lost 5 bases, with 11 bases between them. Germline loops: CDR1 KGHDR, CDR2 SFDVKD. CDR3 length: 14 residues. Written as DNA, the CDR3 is TGTGCCACCAGTGTCGCGGTTTCGACCGGGGAGCTGTTTTTT. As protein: CATSVAVSTGELFF.

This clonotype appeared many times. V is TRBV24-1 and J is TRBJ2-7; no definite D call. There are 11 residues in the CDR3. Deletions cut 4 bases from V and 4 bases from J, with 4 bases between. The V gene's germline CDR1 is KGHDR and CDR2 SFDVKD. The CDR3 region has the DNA TGTGCCACCAGTGAGGCGTACGAGCAGTACTTC. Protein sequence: CATSEAYEQYF.

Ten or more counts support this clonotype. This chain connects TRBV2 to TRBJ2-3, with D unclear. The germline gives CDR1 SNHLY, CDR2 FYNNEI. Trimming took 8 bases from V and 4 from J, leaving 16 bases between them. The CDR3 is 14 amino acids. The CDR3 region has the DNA TGTGCCAGCTCGTGGGGTCAGTCGGCAGATACGCAGTATTTT. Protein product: CASSWGQSADTQYF.

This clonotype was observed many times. The CDR3 here is CSASRGDEQYF. The CDR3 nucleotides read TGCAGTGCTAGTCGCGGGGACGAGCAGTACTTC. The chain links TRBV20-1 to TRBJ2-7, with D perhaps TRBD2 (6 bases). Germline assignment: CDR1 DFQATT and CDR2 SNEGSKA (reference sequence). V was cut by 3 bases and J by 5 bases, with 8 bases left in between. The CDR3 loop spans 11 amino acids.

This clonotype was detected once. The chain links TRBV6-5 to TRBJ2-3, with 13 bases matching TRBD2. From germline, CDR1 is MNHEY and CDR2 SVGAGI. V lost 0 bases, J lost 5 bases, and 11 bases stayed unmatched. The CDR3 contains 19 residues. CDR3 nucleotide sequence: TGTGCCAGCAGTTACTCAGCCCCGGGACTAGCGGGGAGGGTAGATACGCAGTATTTT. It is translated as CASSYSAPGLAGRVDTQYF.

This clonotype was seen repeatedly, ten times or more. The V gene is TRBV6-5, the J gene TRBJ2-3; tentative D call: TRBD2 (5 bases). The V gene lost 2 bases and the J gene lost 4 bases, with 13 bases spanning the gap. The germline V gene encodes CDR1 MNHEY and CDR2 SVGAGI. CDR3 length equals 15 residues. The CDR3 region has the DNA TGTGCCAGCAGTTACCGGGCCTTCGGGGCAGATACGCAGTATTTT. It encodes CASSYRAFGADTQYF.

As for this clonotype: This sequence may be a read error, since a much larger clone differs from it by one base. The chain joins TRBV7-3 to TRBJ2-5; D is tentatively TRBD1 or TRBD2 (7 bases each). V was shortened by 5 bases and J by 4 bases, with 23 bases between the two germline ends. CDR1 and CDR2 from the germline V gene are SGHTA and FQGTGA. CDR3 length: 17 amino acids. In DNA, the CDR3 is TGTGCCAGCAGCCCATTGGGCGCAGGGGGGGGGGGAGAGACCCAGTACTTC. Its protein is CASSPLGAGGGGETQYF.

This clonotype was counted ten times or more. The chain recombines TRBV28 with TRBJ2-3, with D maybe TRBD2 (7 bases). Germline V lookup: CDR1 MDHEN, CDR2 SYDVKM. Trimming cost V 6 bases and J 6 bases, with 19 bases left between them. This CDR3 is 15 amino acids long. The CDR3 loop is CASRKGGGGRDTQYF. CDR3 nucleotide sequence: TGTGCCAGCAGAAAAGGAGGGGGGGGGCGTGATACGCAGTATTTT.